This passage covers 8 T cell receptor beta chains from one sample sequenced in a study of tissue T cells after allogeneic stem cell transplantation. Measured with immunoSEQ multiplex PCR; TCRdb has only the in-frame clones, and not every one. The table shows around 1,300 clones, with around 56% occurring only once. Time point: mouse harvest day 7 after allogeneic transplant. Mouse grafts combined 10^7 T-cell-depleted bone marrow cells with 10^6 splenic CD5+ T cells. The material sequenced was liver tissue. The receptors originated from a female BALB/c mouse given C57BL/6 T cells with graft-versus-host disease after an allogeneic hematopoietic cell transplant.

Turning to this clone: The germline and genes are mouse ones. The read ends 1 residue early relative to the CDR3; the germline J gene fills the gap. V is TRBV12-1 and J is TRBJ2-2; no reliable D call. The CDR3 loop spans 15 amino acids. The germline V and J ends were trimmed by 0 bases and 0 bases, with 7 bases remaining between them. Per the germline V gene, CDR1 is SGHSN and CDR2 is HYEKVE. CDR3: CASSLGPSNTGQLYF. The sequenced part of the CDR3 DNA is TGTGCCAGCTCTCTCGGGCCGTCAAACACCGGGCAGCTCTAC.

This clone was seen more than once but under ten times. Gene and germline names: mouse. The read terminates 1 residue before the CDR3 end, so the remaining end is supplied by the germline J gene. V gene TRBV26 combines with J gene TRBJ2-7; 11 nucleotides line up with TRBD1. With 4 bases clipped from V and 6 bases from J, the junction kept 2 bases outside the gene matches. From germline, CDR1 is KGHPV and CDR2 FQNQEV (reference sequence). CDR3 length equals 13 residues. The CDR3 loop is CASSRDRGIEQYF. Incomplete CDR3 DNA: TGTGCCAGCAGTCGGGACAGGGGGATTGAACAGTAC.

This clone was picked up one time. The genes are named according to mouse. The read comes to an end 1 residue before the CDR3 does, leaving the germline J gene to fill in the end. The chain couples TRBV31 to TRBJ2-3, with 12 bases matching TRBD2. The germline V gene has CDR1 GKSSPN and CDR2 SITVG. V shed 5 bases, J shed 3 bases, and the junction held 9 bases outside the gene matches. The CDR3 length is 16 residues. The sequenced CDR3 bases are TGTGCCTGGGGCGCGACTGGGGGGGCGCGGGCAGAAACGCTGTAT. It is translated as CAWGATGGARAETLY. The entire CDR3 reads CAWGATGGARAETLYF. The whole variable domain, remainder taken from reference TRBV31 and TRBJ2-3, is AQTIHQWPVAEIKAVGSPLSLGCTIKGKSSPNLYWYWQATGGTLQQLFYSITVGQVESVVQLNLSASRPKDDQFILSTEKLLLSHSGFYLCAWGATGGARAETLYFGSGTRLTVL.

Only a few counts were recorded for this clone. Gene names are the mouse ones. Coverage ceases 1 residue before the CDR3 finishes, and the germline J gene fills in the end. The chain employs TRBV3 and TRBJ2-1; D might be TRBD1 (6 bases). The germline V gene has CDR1 SNHLY and CDR2 FYNGKV (reference sequence). CDR3 length: 13 residues. The V end was cut by 6 bases, the J end by 3 bases, with 9 bases between. The CDR3 spells CASSRDIYAEQFF. The sequenced part of the CDR3 DNA is TGTGCCAGCAGTCGGGACATCTATGCTGAGCAGTTC.

The table lists this clone with a few counts. The genes are named according to mouse. The CDR3 is cut off 1 residue early in the read; its end comes from the germline J gene. This sequence joins TRBV31 and TRBJ2-3; perhaps TRBD1 as D (5 bases). Germline CDR1 GKSSPN, CDR2 SITVG. This CDR3 comprises 12 residues. V shed 3 bases and J shed 3 bases, with 7 bases lying between them. CDR3 region: CAWRTAAETLYF. Incomplete CDR3 DNA: TGTGCCTGGAGGACAGCAGCAGAAACGCTGTAT.

This clone has a handful of counts. Gene names denote mouse genes. The CDR3 extends 1 residue past the end of the read, so its final part is completed from the germline J gene. This rearrangement joins TRBV12-2 to TRBJ2-7, with 11 bases fitting TRBD2. Per the germline V gene, CDR1 is SGHLS and CDR2 is HYDKME. After removal of 1 base from V and 7 bases from J, the junction contained 2 bases not matched to a gene. The CDR3 is 13 residues long. CDR3 bases read: TGTGCCAGCTCTCTGACTGGGGGGGGAGAACAGTAC. This translates into CASSLTGGGEQY. The whole CDR3 sequence is CASSLTGGGEQYF.

For this clone: Germline and genes: mouse. The read ends 1 residue before the CDR3 terminus; that terminus is restored from the germline J gene. This sequence joins TRBV15 and TRBJ2-5; TRBD1 is a possible D gene (6 bases). The ends were cut back, 3 bases at V and 3 bases at J, with 10 bases in the middle. There are 14 residues in the CDR3. CDR1 is SGHND, CDR2 FRSKSL, per germline. CDR3 amino acids: CASSLGTYQDTQYF. The sequenced CDR3 bases are TGTGCCAGCAGTTTGGGGACATATCAAGACACCCAGTAC.

As to this clone: Gene names refer to mouse genes. The read terminates 1 residue ahead of where the CDR3 ends, so the germline J gene completes it. J is TRBJ2-5 and V is TRBV13-3; 9 nucleotides agree with TRBD2. The CDR3 has 13 amino acids. Per germline, CDR1 NNHDY and CDR2 SYVADS. J was trimmed by 4 bases and V by 6 bases; bases with no gene match: 3. CDR3 DNA, as far as it was read: TGTGCCAGCACGGGGACTGGGAAAGACACCCAGTAC. It specifies CASTGTGKDTQY. The whole CDR3 protein is CASTGTGKDTQYF.